Presented here are 16 T cell receptor beta chains from one specimen sequenced in a study of siplizumab effects on memory and regulatory T cells. This table comes from immunoSEQ multiplex PCR, and its TCRdb copy is limited to in-frame clones, with some not included. The repertoire holds some 100,000 clones, with over 85% as singletons. Sample: non-Treg CD4+ T cells sorted from blood. The receptors derive from a human donor in good health.

Only one count was recorded for this clone. V is TRBV7-2 and J is TRBJ1-5, with D unclear. CDR3 size: 15 residues. Trimming removed 1 base from V and 5 bases from J, with 12 bases in between. Germline CDR1 reads SGHTA; CDR2 reads FQGNSA. This CDR3 is CASSLVSQAYQPQHF. The CDR3 DNA follows: TGTGCCAGCAGCTTAGTCAGTCAGGCTTATCAGCCCCAGCATTTT.

This chain uses TRBV5-4 with TRBJ2-2; D not certain. Germline lookup yields CDR1 SGHNT and CDR2 YYREEE (reference sequence). The CDR3 spans 17 residues. Trimming removed 3 bases at V and 0 bases at J, with 15 bases between. The CDR3: CASSSTLGGANTGELFF. The CDR3 nucleotides are TGTGCCAGCAGCTCCACTCTGGGCGGAGCGAACACCGGGGAGCTGTTTTTT.

This sequence joins TRBV7-2 and TRBJ2-7; 9 positions agree with TRBD2. Per the germline V gene, CDR1 is SGHTA and CDR2 is FQGNSA. The CDR3 loop spans 17 amino acids. Unmatched junction bases numbered 11, after V lost 5 bases and J lost 0 bases. CDR3 DNA sequence: TGTGCCAGCAGCGACGGGTGGCTAGCGGGAAACTCCTACGAGCAGTACTTC. Translated, it gives CASSDGWLAGNSYEQYF. The variable domain in full, completed from reference TRBV7-2 and TRBJ2-7, reads GAGVSQSPSNKVTEKGKDVELRCDPISGHTALYWYRQSLGQGLEFLIYFQGNSAPDKSGLPSDRFSAERTGGSVSTLTIQRTQQEDSAVYLCASSDGWLAGNSYEQYFGPGTRLTVT.

The chain recombines TRBV10-3 with TRBJ1-1; weak D call: TRBD1 (5 bases). Germline CDR1 reads ENHRY; CDR2 reads SYGVKD. The CDR3 contains 13 residues. V was cut by 1 base and J by 7 bases, with 10 bases left in between. CDR3 DNA: TGTGCCATCAGTGAGTTGACAGCGGATGAAGCTTTCTTT. Protein: CAISELTADEAFF.

This sequence joins TRBV25-1 and TRBJ1-1; 8 bases align to TRBD1. The CDR3 consists of 13 residues. Germline V lookup: CDR1 MGHDK, CDR2 SYGVNS. The V and J ends lost 6 bases and 5 bases, in that order; junction bases with no gene match: 5. CDR3 sequence reads: CASRMTGETEAFF. As DNA, the CDR3 is TGTGCCAGCAGGATGACAGGGGAAACTGAAGCTTTCTTT.

The chain carries TRBV5-1 and TRBJ1-6, with D unresolved. This CDR3 comprises 14 residues. Trimming shortened V by 0 bases and J by 7 bases, and 8 bases separated the two germline ends. Germline CDR1 reads SGHRS; CDR2 reads YFSETQ. The CDR3 spells CASSLAQSNSPLHF. CDR3 DNA: TGCGCCAGCAGCTTGGCTCAGTCCAATTCACCCCTCCACTTT. The full variable domain, in which reference TRBV5-1 and TRBJ1-6 provide the parts outside the CDR3, is KAGVTQTPRYLIKTRGQQVTLSCSPISGHRSVSWYQQTPGQGLQFLFEYFSETQRNKGNFPGRFSGRQFSNSRSEMNVSTLELGDSALYLCASSLAQSNSPLHFGNGTRLTVT.

The V call is TRBV9, the J call TRBJ1-1, with D hard to call. The germline V and J ends were trimmed by 0 bases and 2 bases, with 8 bases remaining between them. The CDR3 sequence is 14 residues long. Per germline, CDR1 SGDLS and CDR2 YYNGEE. The DNA of the CDR3 is TGTGCCAGCAGCGTAGTTCACAGAAACACTGAAGCTTTCTTT. It yields the protein CASSVVHRNTEAFF.

This chain uses TRBV5-1 with TRBJ1-5; D unclear. Trimming stripped 4 bases from V and 0 bases from J, with 14 bases between. CDR3 length: 16 amino acids. In germline, CDR1 is SGHRS, CDR2 YFSETQ. CDR3 amino acids: CASSDGGVGSNQPQHF. The CDR3, as DNA: TGCGCCAGCAGCGACGGCGGAGTTGGTAGCAATCAGCCCCAGCATTTT.

The chain recombines TRBV28 with TRBJ2-3; D remains ambiguous. The CDR3 covers 11 residues. Germline V gene sequence: CDR1 MDHEN, CDR2 SYDVKM. The V and J ends lost 7 bases and 0 bases respectively, with 2 bases between them. The CDR3 bases are TGTGCCAGCACCAGCACAGATACGCAGTATTTT. The encoded protein is CASTSTDTQYF.

The V call is TRBV27, the J call TRBJ2-2; D may be TRBD1 (6 bases). The CDR3 runs 17 residues. The ends were cut back, 2 bases at V and 6 bases at J, with 19 bases in the middle. The V gene's germline CDR1 is MNHEY and CDR2 SMNVEV (reference sequence). DNA of the CDR3: TGTGCCAGCAGTTTAGCCCCTAGACAGGCCACCTCCGGGGAGCTGTTTTTT. Residues: CASSLAPRQATSGELFF.

The chain couples TRBV11-2 to TRBJ1-5; TRBD1 matches 7 bases. The CDR3 contains 16 residues. With V trimmed by 0 bases and J by 6 bases, 8 bases remained unmatched. The V gene's germline CDR1 is SGHAT and CDR2 FQNNGV. This CDR3 is CASSLDLRGGGQPQHF. CDR3 sequence (DNA): TGTGCCAGCAGCTTAGATCTCAGGGGGGGAGGTCAGCCCCAGCATTTT.

The sample holds a few counts of this clone. The chain employs TRBV6-6 and TRBJ2-5; D call uncertain. Germline CDR1 is MNHNY and CDR2 is SVGAGI (reference sequence). The CDR3 length is 11 residues. V was cut by 4 bases and J by 4 bases, with 4 bases left in between. In nucleotides, the CDR3 is TGTGCCAGCAGTTCCGGAGAGACCCAGTACTTC. Translation gives CASSSGETQYF.

The chain employs TRBV5-1 and TRBJ1-4; 7 bases are a match to TRBD1. The germline gives CDR1 SGHRS, CDR2 YFSETQ. The CDR3 contains 14 residues. J was trimmed by 8 bases and V by 4 bases; bases with no gene match: 8. CDR3 in amino acids: CASSLDRDGEKLFF. Written as DNA, the CDR3 is TGCGCCAGCAGCCTAGACAGGGACGGGGAAAAACTGTTTTTT.

The CDR3 sequence: CASSEARGGTDTQYF. The CDR3 DNA reads as TGTGCCAGCAGTGAAGCGCGGGGGGGCACAGATACGCAGTATTTT. The chain combines TRBV2 with TRBJ2-3, with 8 bases aligning to TRBD2. Germline V gene data show CDR1 as SNHLY and CDR2 as FYNNEI. CDR3 length equals 15 residues. The V and J ends lost 0 bases and 1 base, in that order; junction bases with no gene match: 0.

The gene calls are TRBV7-2 and TRBJ1-6; 7 nucleotides match TRBD1. The germline V gene has CDR1 SGHTA and CDR2 FQGNSA. This CDR3 contains 15 residues. The V segment lost 2 bases and the J segment 10 bases; nucleotides outside the gene matches: 8. In DNA form, the CDR3 reads TGTGCCAGCAGCTTACGTGGCAGGGGGGAGTCACCCCTCCACTTT. It is translated as CASSLRGRGESPLHF.

The genes are TRBV10-1 and TRBJ2-5; 10 bases are a match to TRBD2. V lost 6 bases and J lost 5; bases outside the gene matches: 12. CDR1 WNHNN and CDR2 SYGVQD come from the germline V gene (reference sequence). This CDR3 has 16 amino acids. CDR3 nucleotide sequence: TGCGCCAGCAGGGCCACAAGCGGGGGGGCTGGGGAGACCCAGTACTTC. As protein: CASRATSGGAGETQYF.